Below are 10 T cell receptor beta chains sequenced from a single sample in a study of blood T cells in healthy people across ages. A second roughly 7 to 12 cycle PCR used barcoded and J-beta primers. TCRdb reanalysed the 5' RACE reads using MiXCR and keeps one entry per CDR3 protein. The data hold 700,000 to 950,000 distinct CDR3 sequences, with 58% observed a single time. The material sequenced was blood. These receptor sequences come from a man under 40 in good health.

The chain combines TRBV12-3 or TRBV12-4 with TRBJ1-5; D might be TRBD1 (6 bases). V was clipped by 6 bases and J by 3 bases, with 12 bases between them. This CDR3 spans 14 amino acids. For the CDR3, the DNA is TGTGCCAGCAGCCGGGACAACAACAATCAGCCCCAGCATTTT. Its translation is CASSRDNNNQPQHF.

Comments on this clonotype: Relative to the germline gene, one junction end is altered; a read error may explain this. The chain links TRBV7-2 to TRBJ2-3, with TRBD2 matching 9 bases. Germline V gene sequence: CDR1 SGHTA, CDR2 FQGNSA. There are 17 residues in the CDR3. The CDR3: CASSFAFGGTSTDTRYF. CDR3 bases: TGTGCCAGCAGCTTCGCCTTTGGGGGGACTAGCACAGATACGCGGTATTTT.

Concerning this clonotype: At one of its ends the junction is not consistent with the germline gene, which may arise from a read error. The V call is TRBV12-3 or TRBV12-4, the J call TRBJ2-1, with 13 bases lining up with TRBD2. This CDR3 is 14 amino acids long. In DNA, the CDR3 is TGTGCCAGTCAAGGGACTAGCGGGACGAATGAGCGGTTCTTC. Translating it yields CASQGTSGTNERFF.

This clonotype has only a few counts. V is TRBV15 and J is TRBJ2-4, with D maybe TRBD1 (8 bases). Germline V gene lookup returns CDR1 LNHNV and CDR2 YYDKDF (reference sequence). V dropped 2 bases and J dropped 13 bases, with 27 bases sitting between them. The CDR3 consists of 17 residues. CDR3: CATSRPPWTGRGPTQYF. The DNA of the CDR3 is TGTGCCACCAGCAGACCGCCCTGGACAGGGAGGGGACCTACCCAGTACTTC.

This clonotype was picked up a small number of times. The chain uses TRBV4-2 and TRBJ2-5; 8 bases are shared with TRBD1. Losses at the gene ends were 3 bases for V and 2 bases for J; bases not matched to a gene: 5. The CDR3 length is 15 residues. Germline V gene data show CDR1 as LGHNA and CDR2 as YNFKEQ. The CDR3 loop is CASSQGTGGQETQYF. CDR3 bases: TGTGCCAGCAGCCAGGGAACAGGGGGACAAGAGACCCAGTACTTC.

J is TRBJ2-7 and V is TRBV4-1; a possible D gene is TRBD2 (5 bases). This CDR3 contains 16 residues. V was shortened by 0 bases and J by 3 bases, with 15 bases between the two germline ends. Germline V gene data show CDR1 as MGHRA and CDR2 as YSYEKL. The chain's CDR3 is CASSQESGKPGYEQYF. In nucleotides, the CDR3 is TGCGCCAGCAGCCAAGAAAGCGGCAAACCGGGCTACGAGCAGTACTTC.

This clonotype was recorded a few times. The chain uses TRBV7-8 and TRBJ2-6; D remains ambiguous. Trimming removed 2 bases at V and 3 bases at J, with 8 bases between. The CDR3 totals 15 residues. CDR1 SGHVS and CDR2 FQNEAQ come from the germline V gene. CDR3 in amino acids: CASSLLGFGANVLTF. The CDR3 DNA reads TGTGCCAGCAGCTTATTGGGGTTTGGGGCCAACGTCCTGACTTTC.

The rearrangement links TRBV21-1 to TRBJ2-5; TRBD2 is the table's D call, not checked against the DNA. TRBV21-1 is a pseudogene. This CDR3 is built from 17 residues. This CDR3 is CASSKAMTSGGAKTQYF. CDR3 in DNA: TGTGCCAGCAGCAAAGCGATGACTAGCGGGGGGGCGAAGACCCAGTACTTC.

Concerning this clonotype itself: This may stem from a read error, because a much larger clone lies one nucleotide away. The chain combines TRBV7-2 with TRBJ2-3, with 8 positions matching TRBD2. The junction had 17 bases not matched to a gene; V was cut back by 6 bases and J by 0 bases. Per the germline V gene, CDR1 is SGHTA and CDR2 is FQGNSA. The CDR3 is 19 residues long. DNA for the CDR3: TGTGCCAGCAGTTCCCTCGGCTGGGCTGGCGGGAGGAGCACAGATACGCAGTATTTT. The encoded protein is CASSSLGWAGGRSTDTQYF. The entire variable domain, with the rest obtained from reference TRBV7-2 and TRBJ2-3, is as follows: GAGVSQSPSNKVTEKGKDVELRCDPISGHTALYWYRQSLGQGLEFLIYFQGNSAPDKSGLPSDRFSAERTGGSVSTLTIQRTQQEDSAVYLCASSSLGWAGGRSTDTQYFGPGTRLTVL.

The chain couples TRBV29-1 to TRBJ1-1; TRBD1 matches 7 bases. This CDR3 spans 14 amino acids. Germline V gene lookup returns CDR1 SQVTM and CDR2 ANQGSEA. After removal of 6 bases from V and 0 bases from J, the junction contained 7 bases not matched to a gene. CDR3 sequence (DNA): TGCAGCGTGATAAACAGGGGATTGAACACTGAAGCTTTCTTT. It specifies CSVINRGLNTEAFF. The full variable domain, completed using reference TRBV29-1 and TRBJ1-1, is SAVISQKPSRDICQRGTSLTIQCQVDSQVTMMFWYRQQPGQSLTLIATANQGSEATYESGFVIDKFPISRPNLTFSTLTVSNMSPEDSSIYLCSVINRGLNTEAFFGQGTRLTVV.